The clone carrying this T cell receptor beta chain appeared a few times. The entry originates in a study of blood T cells in healthy people across ages. The authors ran a second PCR of about 6 to 11 cycles using a sample-barcoded 5' primer and a J-beta primer mix. TCRdb called the 5' RACE reads again in MiXCR, with one record for every CDR3 protein. This sample has fewer than 1,200,000 distinct CDR3 sequences; less than 25% occur once, and the top ten carry 0.65% to 0.95%. V lost 4 bases to trimming and J lost 5 bases, with 12 bases between them. CDR1 and CDR2 from the germline V gene are LGHNA and YSLEER. The CDR3 runs to 13 residues. These same records also appear under a second study, on T cells of mothers and their children.

V usage is TRBV4-3 and J usage is TRBJ2-7, with a weak D call TRBD1 (5 bases). Sequenced: blood. The receptor comes from a girl aged 2-10 years in good health. As DNA, the CDR3 is TGCGCCAGCAGCCCCTTTGCAGGGAACGAGCAGTACTTC. It translates to CASSPFAGNEQYF.